Listed below are T cell receptor beta chains from one sample, sequenced in a study of blood T cell repertoires in COVID-19. The table came from immunoSEQ multiplex PCR; TCRdb's copy has only in-frame clones and leaves some out. This sample yields approximately 250,000 clones, of which about 85% are seen a single time; around 0.89% belongs to the top ten. Sequences were obtained from peripheral blood. These TCRs come from a man aged 40-49 years with acute or convalescent COVID-19. CDR3s include the opening cysteine and the closing phenylalanine or tryptophan. Each record gives: V gene, J gene, D gene, clone size, CDR3 length, CDR3 protein, CDR3 DNA. The D gene is left open where the match is weak. The size field is filled for only some rows; it gives once, few, many or a size class.

TRBV7-2	TRBJ2-7	TRBD2	-	15	CASSFTGLLTYEQYF	TGTGCCAGCAGCTTTACGGGACTACTAACCTACGAGCAGTACTTC
TRBV11-1	TRBJ2-1	-	-	16	CASSWGGRGSYNEQFF	TGTGCCAGCAGCTGGGGAGGTCGGGGCTCCTACAATGAGCAGTTCTTC
TRBV10-3	TRBJ1-2	TRBD1	once	14	CAISPGTGDYGYTF	TGTGCCATCAGCCCCGGGACAGGGGACTATGGCTACACCTTC
TRBV25-1	TRBJ1-2	-	-	14	CASSAQGAVYGYTF	TGTGCCAGCAGTGCACAGGGAGCGGTCTATGGCTACACCTTC
TRBV27	TRBJ1-1	-	-	13	CASSLLANTEAFF	TGTGCCAGCAGTTTATTAGCGAATACTGAAGCTTTCTTT
TRBV29-1	TRBJ1-3	-	-	18	CSVRPGHRQRFSGNTIYF	TGCAGCGTGCGACCGGGACACCGGCAGAGGTTCTCTGGAAACACCATATATTTT
TRBV6-5	TRBJ1-2	TRBD1	-	14	CASSPGTDFYGYTF	TGTGCCAGCAGTCCCGGGACAGATTTCTATGGCTACACCTTC
TRBV27	TRBJ2-3	-	-	14	CASSPIKITDTQYF	TGTGCCAGCAGTCCTATAAAGATAACAGATACGCAGTATTTT
TRBV6-6	TRBJ1-3	-	-	16	CASSYVGGLSGNTIYF	TGTGCCAGCAGTTACGTAGGAGGTCTCTCTGGAAACACCATATATTTT
TRBV9	TRBJ2-3	TRBD2	-	16	CASSPLSGGSSDTQYF	TGTGCCAGCAGCCCTTTAAGCGGGGGGAGTTCAGATACGCAGTATTTT
TRBV10-1	TRBJ1-2	-	few	13	CASSEGLGLRYTF	TGCGCCAGCAGCGAAGGCCTGGGCCTACGCTACACCTTC
TRBV7-2	TRBJ2-5	-	-	14	CASSSRPGWETQYF	TGTGCCAGCAGTTCGCGGCCTGGATGGGAGACCCAGTACTTC
TRBV3-1/TRBV3-2	TRBJ1-5	-	-	15	CASSHGSNSNQPQHF	TGTGCCAGCAGCCACGGTTCAAATAGCAATCAGCCCCAGCATTTT
TRBV27	TRBJ1-1	TRBD1	-	15	CASSRTGTVNTEAFF	TGTGCCAGCAGTCGAACCGGGACAGTGAACACTGAAGCTTTCTTT
TRBV28	TRBJ1-2	TRBD1	-	13	CASRTGGDSGYTF	TGTGCCAGCCGGACAGGGGGTGATTCTGGCTACACCTTC
TRBV7-3	TRBJ2-1	-	once	11	CASSSGGFQFF	TGTGCCAGCAGCTCCGGAGGGTTTCAGTTCTTC
TRBV2	TRBJ1-2	-	once	12	CARSGARYGYTF	TGTGCCAGGTCCGGAGCGCGCTATGGCTACACCTTC
TRBV18	TRBJ1-2	-	few	14	CASSPDGGRGGYTF	TGTGCCAGCTCACCCGATGGAGGGAGGGGTGGCTACACCTTC
TRBV13	TRBJ1-1	TRBD1	-	17	CASSSAGGARMNTEAFF	TGTGCCAGCAGCTCGGCAGGGGGCGCGAGAATGAACACTGAAGCTTTCTTT
TRBV19	TRBJ1-2	TRBD1	-	15	CASSILPGGQNGYTF	TGTGCCAGTAGTATCCTCCCAGGGGGGCAAAATGGCTACACCTTC
TRBV10-3	TRBJ2-6	-	-	16	CAISDPPGSGANVLTF	TGTGCCATCAGTGACCCGCCAGGGTCTGGGGCCAACGTCCTGACTTTC
TRBV5-4	TRBJ2-3	-	-	15	CASSPGVKTTDTQYF	TGTGCCAGCAGCCCCGGGGTGAAAACCACAGATACGCAGTATTTT
TRBV28	TRBJ1-5	-	-	14	CASTKGGTGQPQHF	TGTGCCAGCACCAAGGGGGGGACCGGACAGCCCCAGCATTTT
TRBV11-2	TRBJ1-1	-	-	13	CASRGPGNTEAFF	TGTGCCAGCAGGGGGCCGGGGAACACTGAAGCTTTCTTT
TRBV3-1/TRBV3-2	TRBJ1-5	-	-	14	CASSQGRSNQPQHF	TGTGCCAGCAGCCAAGGGCGGAGCAATCAGCCCCAGCATTTT
TRBV10-1	TRBJ1-2	-	-	13	CASSEQKNYGYTF	TGCGCCAGCAGTGAGCAGAAGAACTATGGCTACACCTTC
TRBV2	TRBJ1-5	TRBD1	once	14	CASSQSRGNQPQHF	TGTGCCAGCAGTCAAAGCAGGGGGAATCAGCCCCAGCATTTT
TRBV6-5	TRBJ2-3	TRBD2	-	16	CASSSSGGATADTQYF	TGTGCCAGCAGTTCCAGCGGGGGGGCGACCGCAGATACGCAGTATTTT
TRBV7-9	TRBJ1-1	-	-	13	CASSLGAQGGAFF	TGTGCCAGCAGCTTAGGGGCCCAGGGAGGGGCTTTCTTT
TRBV27	TRBJ2-5	TRBD2	-	15	CASRAGGTAQETQYF	TGTGCCAGCAGGGCGGGGGGGACCGCCCAAGAGACCCAGTACTTC
TRBV12-3/TRBV12-4	TRBJ1-2	-	-	13	CASILPGQFGYTF	TGTGCCAGCATTCTGCCAGGACAGTTTGGCTACACCTTC
TRBV19	TRBJ1-2	-	once	15	CASSISQGADYGYTF	TGTGCCAGTAGTATAAGTCAAGGGGCTGACTATGGCTACACCTTC
TRBV9	TRBJ2-3	-	-	14	CASSVAGHPDTQYF	TGTGCCAGCAGCGTAGCAGGGCACCCAGATACGCAGTATTTT
TRBV5-8	TRBJ1-2	-	-	15	CASSLGRDPNYGYTF	TGTGCCAGCAGCTTGGGCAGGGATCCTAACTATGGCTACACCTTC
TRBV5-1	TRBJ1-6	TRBD1	-	18	CASSTSGTGGFNNSPLHF	TGCGCCAGCAGCACGTCCGGGACAGGGGGATTTAATAATTCACCCCTCCACTTT
TRBV18	TRBJ1-1	-	-	13	CASSSDRNTEAFF	TGTGCCAGCTCCTCGGACAGGAACACTGAAGCTTTCTTT
TRBV2	TRBJ1-2	TRBD1	few	13	CASKPGQGGGYTF	TGTGCCAGCAAGCCGGGACAGGGCGGCGGCTACACCTTC
TRBV6-5	TRBJ1-3	-	-	12	CASSTSGNTIYF	TGTGCCAGCAGTACATCTGGAAACACCATATATTTT
TRBV14	TRBJ1-6	-	-	15	CASSHAGGFGSPLHF	TGTGCCAGCAGCCACGCCGGAGGGTTCGGTTCACCCCTCCACTTT
TRBV27	TRBJ1-4	-	once	15	CASKSILAGDEKLFF	TGTGCCAGCAAATCTATACTGGCAGGGGATGAAAAACTGTTTTTT
TRBV5-6	TRBJ1-1	TRBD1	-	14	CASSYRGLNTEAFF	TGTGCCAGCAGTTACAGGGGTCTGAACACTGAAGCTTTCTTT
TRBV29-1	TRBJ1-2	TRBD1	-	13	CSVLQGSSYGYTF	TGCAGCGTTCTACAGGGGTCCAGCTATGGCTACACCTTC
TRBV6-1	TRBJ1-1	-	-	15	CASSERYQGNTEAFF	TGTGCCAGCAGTGAAAGGTATCAGGGGAACACTGAAGCTTTCTTT
TRBV6-6	TRBJ1-2	-	-	14	CASTRDSLYYGYTF	TGTGCCAGCACTCGAGACAGCCTGTACTATGGCTACACCTTC
TRBV3-1/TRBV3-2	TRBJ1-2	TRBD1	-	15	CASSQGDREGYGYTF	TGTGCCAGCAGCCAAGGGGACAGGGAGGGGTATGGCTACACCTTC
TRBV19	TRBJ1-2	-	-	16	CASSIGERRSGYGYTF	TGTGCCAGTAGTATAGGCGAAAGGCGGTCGGGCTATGGCTACACCTTC
TRBV28	TRBJ2-6	-	-	16	CASSTQGSTGANVLTF	TGTGCCAGCAGTACCCAGGGGAGCACTGGGGCCAACGTCCTGACTTTC
TRBV5-4	TRBJ1-1	-	-	13	CASSLKGYTEAFF	TGTGCCAGCAGCCTAAAGGGGTACACTGAAGCTTTCTTT
TRBV5-1	TRBJ1-2	TRBD1	-	14	CASSSPDRVYGYTF	TGCGCCAGCAGCTCGCCTGACAGGGTCTATGGCTACACCTTC
TRBV3-1/TRBV3-2	TRBJ1-4	TRBD1	-	14	CASTPTGFNEKLFF	TGTGCCAGCACCCCGACAGGGTTTAATGAAAAACTGTTTTTT
TRBV12-5	TRBJ1-5	-	-	15	CASGLVQGGNQPQHF	TGTGCTAGTGGTTTGGTACAGGGAGGCAATCAGCCCCAGCATTTT
TRBV5-1	TRBJ1-1	TRBD1	once	17	CASSTLSGGRGNTEAFF	TGCGCCAGCAGCACCCTCTCAGGGGGAAGGGGGAACACTGAAGCTTTCTTT
TRBV7-2	TRBJ1-5	TRBD1	few	16	CASSLNTGVRNQPQHF	TGTGCCAGCAGCTTGAACACAGGGGTTCGTAATCAGCCCCAGCATTTT